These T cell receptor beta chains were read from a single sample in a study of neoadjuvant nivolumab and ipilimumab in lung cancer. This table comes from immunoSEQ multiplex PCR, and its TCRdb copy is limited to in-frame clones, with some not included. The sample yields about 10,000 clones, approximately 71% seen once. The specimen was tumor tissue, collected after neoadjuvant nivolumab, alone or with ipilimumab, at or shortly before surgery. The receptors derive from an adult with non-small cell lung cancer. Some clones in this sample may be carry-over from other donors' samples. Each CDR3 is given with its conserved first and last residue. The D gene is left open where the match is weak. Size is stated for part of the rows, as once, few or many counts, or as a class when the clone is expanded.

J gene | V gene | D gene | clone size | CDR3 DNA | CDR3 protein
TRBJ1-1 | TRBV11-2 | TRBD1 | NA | TGTGCCAGCAAGACAGGGGTGGAGACTGAAGCTTTCTTT | CASKTGVETEAFF
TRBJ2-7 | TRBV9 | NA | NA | TGTGCCAGCAGCGTAGGGGGGTCCGATTACGAGCAGTACTTC | CASSVGGSDYEQYF
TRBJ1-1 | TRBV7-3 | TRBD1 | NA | TGTGCCAGCAGCATAACAGGGGGCACTGAAGCTTTCTTT | CASSITGGTEAFF
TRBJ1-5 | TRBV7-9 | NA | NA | TGTGCCAGCAGCTTAGCCCAGGACAGTAAGATCAATCAGCCCCAGCATTTT | CASSLAQDSKINQPQHF
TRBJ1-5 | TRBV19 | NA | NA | TGCACATCGGGGGGGCTGGGTCAGCCCCAGCATTTT | CTSGGLGQPQHF
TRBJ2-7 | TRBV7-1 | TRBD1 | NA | TGTGCCAGCAGCGTCGGACAGGCCTACGAGCAGTACTTC | CASSVGQAYEQYF
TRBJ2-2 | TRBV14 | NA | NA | TGTGCCAGCAGCCAGCCTAGCTTTGGGACCGGGGAGCTGTTTTTT | CASSQPSFGTGELFF
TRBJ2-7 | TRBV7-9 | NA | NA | TGTGCCAGCAGCTTATTCGGAGGGGAGTCGGAATACGAGCAGTACTTC | CASSLFGGESEYEQYF
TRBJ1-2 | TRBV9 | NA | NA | TGTGCCAGCAGCGTAGACCCCCGGGTTAACTATGGCTACACCTTC | CASSVDPRVNYGYTF
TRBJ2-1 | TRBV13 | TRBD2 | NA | TGTGCCAGCAGCAGACTAGCGGCTTCCTACAATGAGCAGTTCTTC | CASSRLAASYNEQFF
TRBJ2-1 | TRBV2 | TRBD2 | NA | TGTGCCAGCCGCCCGTTTAGCGGGGAGAACAATGAGCAGTTCTTC | CASRPFSGENNEQFF
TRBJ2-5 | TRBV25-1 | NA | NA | TGTGCCAGCAGTGTTGGGGCAGGGCTGGAGACCCAGTACTTC | CASSVGAGLETQYF
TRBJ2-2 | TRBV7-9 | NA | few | TGTGCCAGCAGCTTACTTCCCGGGCTGATCGGGGAGCTGTTTTTT | CASSLLPGLIGELFF
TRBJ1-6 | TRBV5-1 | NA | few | TGCGCCAGCGCGTGGGGAACTTTCGCCTATAATTCACCCCTCCACTTT | CASAWGTFAYNSPLHF
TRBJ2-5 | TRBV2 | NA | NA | TGTGCCAGCAGCATGGTGGCCCTCCCGGAGACCCAGTACTTC | CASSMVALPETQYF
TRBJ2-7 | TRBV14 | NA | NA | TGTGCCAGCAGCCAAGGGAGGCCGGGGTTAACATCCTACGAGCAGTACTTC | CASSQGRPGLTSYEQYF
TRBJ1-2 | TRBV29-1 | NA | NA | TGCAGCGTTGAAATGGGGGCCCAAACTTCCTATGGCTACACCTTC | CSVEMGAQTSYGYTF
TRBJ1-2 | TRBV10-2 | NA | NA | TGCGCCAGCAGTGAGACCGGGACCGAGATGGATGGCTACACCTTC | CASSETGTEMDGYTF
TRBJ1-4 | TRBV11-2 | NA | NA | TGTGCCAGCACCCCCGGACCTGGTAATGAAAAACTGTTTTTT | CASTPGPGNEKLFF
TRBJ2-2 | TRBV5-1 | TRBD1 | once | TGCGCCAGCAGCGTGACAGGGGCTGGAACCGGGGAGCTGTTTTTT | CASSVTGAGTGELFF
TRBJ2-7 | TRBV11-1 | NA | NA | TGTGCCAGCAGCTTAAGTGGGGAGCAGTACTTC | CASSLSGEQYF
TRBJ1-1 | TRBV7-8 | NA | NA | TGTGCCAGCAGCACCCAGGGAGGACGGACTGAAGCTTTCTTT | CASSTQGGRTEAFF
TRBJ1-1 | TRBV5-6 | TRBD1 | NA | TGTGCCAGCAGCTTTCCCGACAGGGCTCACACTGAAGCTTTCTTT | CASSFPDRAHTEAFF
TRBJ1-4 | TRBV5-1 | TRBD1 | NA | TGCGCCAGCAGCTTAAGGGGGCCTGATGAAAAACTGTTTTTT | CASSLRGPDEKLFF
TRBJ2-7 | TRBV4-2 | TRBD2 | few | TGTGCCAGCAGCCAACCCCTAGAAGGGAGGTGGGATAGCGGGGGCCTCCCCTCCTACGAGCAGTACTTC | CASSQPLEGRWDSGGLPSYEQYF
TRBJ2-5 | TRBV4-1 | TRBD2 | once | TGCGCCAGCAGCCAGGCTAGCGGGGGGGCCCCTCGGGGCCAGTACTTC | CASSQASGGAPRGQYF
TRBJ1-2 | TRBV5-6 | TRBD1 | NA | TGTGCCAGCAGCATGACAGGGCGGGGGTATGGCTACACCTTC | CASSMTGRGYGYTF
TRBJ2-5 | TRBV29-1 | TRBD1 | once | TGCAGCGCCACGGACAGGGCTGGCCAAGAGACCCAGTACTTC | CSATDRAGQETQYF
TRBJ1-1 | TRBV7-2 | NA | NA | TGTGCCAGCCGTCGGGGCACTGAAGCTTTCTTT | CASRRGTEAFF